Below, 27 T cell receptor beta chains from the same sample are listed, as sequenced in a study of spatial heterogeneity in lung cancer. MiXCR, run by TCRdb on the 5' RACE reads, gives a single entry per CDR3 protein. The sample consists of fewer than 55,000 distinct CDR3 sequences, less than 9.5% of them appearing once. Time point of the sample: blood at routine non-recurrence follow-up after resection. Whole RNA from tumor, nontumor lung or frozen PBMC was sequenced unsorted. The material sequenced was PBMCs, taken at follow-up. Source of these receptors: a female donor with early-stage non-small cell lung cancer.

This clonotype came up many times. This rearrangement joins TRBV6-5 to TRBJ1-5, with D tentatively TRBD1 (5 bases). Germline loops: CDR1 MNHEY, CDR2 SVGAGI. V gave up 5 bases and J gave up 0 bases, with 17 bases separating them. There are 17 residues in the CDR3. In DNA, the CDR3 is TGTGCCAGCAGTAGGGCTGAGCGGGGGAATAGCAATCAGCCCCAGCATTTT. As protein: CASSRAERGNSNQPQHF.

There are a few counts of this clonotype. The chain joins TRBV5-1 to TRBJ2-5; TRBD2 might be the D (6 bases). The CDR3 sequence is 14 residues long. With 4 bases removed from V and 7 bases from J, the gap between germline ends came to 17 bases. Looked up from germline, CDR1 is SGHRS and CDR2 is YFSETQ. The CDR3: CASSTGGPFGTQYF. The DNA for the CDR3 is TGCGCCAGCAGCACCGGAGGGCCCTTCGGGACCCAGTACTTC.

This clonotype was counted many times. The rearrangement uses TRBV28 and TRBJ1-1; 7 nucleotides align to TRBD1. Germline V gene sequence: CDR1 MDHEN, CDR2 SYDVKM. Losses at the gene ends were 5 bases for V and 0 bases for J; bases not matched to a gene: 6. The CDR3 spans 15 residues. The CDR3 here is CASSRQDRMNTEAFF. The CDR3 coding sequence is TGTGCCAGCAGTAGACAGGACAGGATGAACACTGAAGCTTTCTTT.

This clonotype showed up many times. The chain couples TRBV2 to TRBJ2-5; either TRBD1 or TRBD2 may supply D (6 bases each). CDR1 and CDR2 from the germline V gene are SNHLY and FYNNEI. Trimming removed 7 bases from V and 3 bases from J, with 9 bases in between. CDR3 length: 12 residues. As DNA, the CDR3 is TGTGCCAGCACGGGGGCGGAAGAGACCCAGTACTTC. This codes for CASTGAEETQYF.

This clonotype was seen ten or more times. The genes are TRBV6-2 or TRBV6-3 and TRBJ2-7; 10 bases fit TRBD1. The germline V gene encodes CDR1 MNHEY and CDR2 SVGEGT. CDR3 length: 16 residues. The J segment lost 1 base and the V segment lost 6 bases, leaving 9 bases of the junction unmatched. CDR3 DNA sequence: TGTGCCAGCAGCGGCGCCGGGACAGGGGAGTCCTACGAGCAGTACTTC. It encodes CASSGAGTGESYEQYF.

On this clonotype itself: Because the CDR3's place on the DNA is in doubt, the DNA is left out and the CDR3 is given as listed by TCRdb. V gene TRBV5-1 combines with J gene TRBJ2-1; TRBD1 is the table's D call and was not checked against the DNA. Inclusive of both ends, the CDR3 amounts to 15 amino acids. Per germline, CDR1 SGHRS and CDR2 YFSETQ. The CDR3 spells CASSFAGGSYNEQSF.

This clonotype was detected many times. V is TRBV12-3 or TRBV12-4 and J is TRBJ2-3, with TRBD2 matching over 13 bases. Trimming took 2 bases from V and 4 from J; bases not matched to a gene: 3. The CDR3 length is 16 residues. CDR3 DNA sequence: TGTGCCAGCAGTTTAACGACTAGCGGGGGGCCAGATACGCAGTATTTT. This translates into CASSLTTSGGPDTQYF.

Of note for this clonotype: A much larger clone lies one base from this, so it may be a read error. Without the conserved terminal phenylalanine or tryptophan, this CDR3 likely stems from a read error. The chain employs TRBV20-1 and TRBJ2-4; TRBD2 aligns across 7 bases. The CDR3 length is 16 residues. V was pared by 0 bases and J by 5 bases, with 10 bases of the junction left unmatched. CDR1 is DFQATT, CDR2 SNEGSKA, per germline (reference sequence). CDR3: CSARDTSSGRQNIQYY. Here the CDR3 DNA reads TGCAGTGCTAGAGATACCTCTAGCGGCCGACAAAACATTCAGTACTAC.

This clonotype was seen a few times. The J gene is TRBJ1-1, the V gene TRBV27, with 9 bases aligning to TRBD1. Germline CDR1 MNHEY, CDR2 SMNVEV (reference sequence). Germline trimming cut 4 bases from V and 4 bases from J; bases unmatched to any gene: 4. The CDR3 spans 14 residues. The CDR3 sequence: CASSSWTGATEAFF. CDR3 bases: TGTGCCAGCAGTTCCTGGACAGGGGCCACTGAAGCTTTCTTT.

This clonotype was counted between two and nine times. V gene TRBV11-2 combines with J gene TRBJ2-2, with 9 bases aligning to TRBD2. CDR1 and CDR2 (germline): SGHAT, FQNNGV. The CDR3 extends over 15 amino acids. J was trimmed by 7 bases and V by 3 bases; bases with no gene match: 6. CDR3 amino acids: CASSLSGGPGGELFF. The CDR3 nucleotides are TGTGCCAGCAGCTTGAGCGGGGGGCCCGGCGGGGAGCTGTTTTTT.

This clonotype occurred many times. The rearrangement uses TRBV12-3 or TRBV12-4 and TRBJ1-1, with a weak D call TRBD1 (6 bases). The CDR3 is 14 amino acids. V shed 4 bases and J shed 6 bases, with 15 bases lying between them. The CDR3 protein is CASSSTADRSEAFF. In nucleotides, the CDR3 is TGTGCCAGCAGTTCAACCGCCGACAGGTCTGAAGCTTTCTTT.

Details on this clonotype: A much more abundant neighbour one base away suggests this may be a read error. V usage is TRBV10-3 and J usage is TRBJ2-1; TRBD1 might be the D (5 bases). Germline CDR1 and CDR2: ENHRY and SYGVKD. The CDR3 extends over 15 amino acids. The CDR3, as DNA: TGTGCCATCAGTCACAGGCCCGTCCGGTACAATGAGCAGCTCTTC. Translating it yields CAISHRPVRYNEQLF.

In this sample, this clonotype turned up many times. J is TRBJ2-1 and V is TRBV11-2; TRBD2 might be the D (5 bases). CDR1 and CDR2 from the germline V gene are SGHAT and FQNNGV. There are 15 residues in the CDR3. The ends were cut back, 6 bases at V and 9 bases at J, with 21 bases in the middle. This CDR3 is CASSLLLGSYAEQFF. The CDR3 region has the DNA TGTGCCAGCAGTTTACTACTAGGATCCTACGCTGAGCAGTTCTTC.

The table lists this clonotype with a few counts. This chain links TRBV7-8 with TRBJ2-3; D not certain. This CDR3 region has 11 residues. Looked up from germline, CDR1 is SGHVS and CDR2 is FQNEAQ. Deletions cut 1 base from V and 9 bases from J, with 5 bases between. The CDR3, as DNA: TGTGCCAGCAGCTTAGGTACGACGCAGTATTTT. It is translated as CASSLGTTQYF.

The gene calls are TRBV6-2 or TRBV6-3 and TRBJ1-6; TRBD1 aligns across 9 bases. V was clipped by 6 bases and J by 8 bases; unmatched bases: 11. The CDR3 length is 16 residues. Germline CDR1 reads MNHEY; CDR2 reads SVGEGT. Written as DNA, the CDR3 is TGTGCCAGCAGCCCTTCCCCGGGACAGGGCTATTCACCCCTCCACTTT. Translated, it gives CASSPSPGQGYSPLHF.

This clonotype was counted only a few times. The gene calls are TRBV7-2 and TRBJ2-3, with D unclear. The germline CDR1 and CDR2 sequences are SGHTA and FQGNSA. This CDR3 has 13 amino acids. The V gene lost 1 base and the J gene lost 7 bases, with 9 bases spanning the gap. The CDR3 loop reads CASSLVVLNTQYF. The CDR3, as DNA: TGTGCCAGCAGCTTAGTGGTGCTCAATACGCAGTATTTT.

The chain is built from TRBV7-2 and TRBJ1-1, with D possibly TRBD1 on 5 matching bases. The CDR3 totals 13 residues. V dropped 0 bases and J dropped 11 bases, with 13 bases sitting between them. Per the germline V gene, CDR1 is SGHTA and CDR2 is FQGNSA. CDR3 nucleotide sequence: TGTGCCAGCAGCTTAGCCGGGGCAGGGACGGCTTTCTTT. Amino acid sequence: CASSLAGAGTAFF.

This rearrangement joins TRBV5-1 to TRBJ2-6; D not resolved. CDR3 length: 17 residues. V gave up 3 bases and J gave up 0 bases, with 13 bases separating them. Germline lookup yields CDR1 SGHRS and CDR2 YFSETQ. The CDR3 DNA reads TGCGCCAGCAGCTATACCACAACAGCCTCTGGGGCCAACGTCCTGACTTTC. This gives the protein CASSYTTTASGANVLTF. The full variable domain, in which reference TRBV5-1 and TRBJ2-6 provide the parts outside the CDR3, is KAGVTQTPRYLIKTRGQQVTLSCSPISGHRSVSWYQQTPGQGLQFLFEYFSETQRNKGNFPGRFSGRQFSNSRSEMNVSTLELGDSALYLCASSYTTTASGANVLTFGAGSRLTVL.

This clonotype has more than one count but fewer than ten. This chain connects TRBV19 to TRBJ2-3, with D possibly TRBD1 on 6 matching bases. Per the germline V gene, CDR1 is LNHDA and CDR2 is SQIVND (reference sequence). This CDR3 spans 14 amino acids. V was trimmed by 6 bases and J by 2 bases, leaving 12 bases between them. This chain's CDR3 is CASRRTEDTDTQYF. The CDR3 DNA sequence: TGTGCCAGTAGAAGGACAGAAGACACAGATACGCAGTATTTT.

This clonotype was detected ten times or more. The chain employs TRBV6-5 and TRBJ2-3; 10 bases fit TRBD2. Germline V CDR1 and CDR2: MNHEY, SVGAGI. Unmatched junction bases numbered 4, after V lost 7 bases and J lost 6 bases. This CDR3 has 13 amino acids. The DNA for the CDR3 is TGTGCCAGCAAACTTAGCGGGGGGGATACGCAGTATTTT. As protein: CASKLSGGDTQYF.

This clonotype was found many times. CDR3 nucleotides: TGCAGCGTTGACAGGGGTATGAACACTGAAGCTTTCTTT. It codes for CSVDRGMNTEAFF. The chain is built from TRBV29-1 and TRBJ1-1, with D maybe TRBD1 (6 bases). In germline, CDR1 is SQVTM, CDR2 ANQGSEA. The germline V and J ends were trimmed by 3 bases and 0 bases, with 8 bases remaining between them. The CDR3 is made up of 13 amino acids.

This clonotype was detected many times. The chain joins TRBV28 to TRBJ1-2; D gene unclear. There are 15 residues in the CDR3. V was pared by 4 bases and J by 3 bases, with 15 bases between. Germline CDR1 is MDHEN and CDR2 is SYDVKM. The CDR3 loop reads CASSSSTWADYGYTF. DNA for the CDR3: TGTGCCAGCAGTTCATCCACCTGGGCCGACTATGGCTACACCTTC.

The chain carries TRBV11-2 and TRBJ1-4; D perhaps matches TRBD1 (6 bases). This CDR3 has 15 residues. CDR1 SGHAT and CDR2 FQNNGV come from the germline V gene. V dropped 4 bases and J dropped 11 bases, with 20 bases sitting between them. The CDR3 sequence is CASSYSRGGTGKLFF. The CDR3 nucleotides are TGTGCCAGCAGCTACTCCAGGGGTGGGACCGGGAAACTGTTTTTT.

The chain carries TRBV20-1 and TRBJ2-5, with a weak D call TRBD2 (6 bases). Deletions cut 3 bases from V and 2 bases from J, with 19 bases between. The germline V gene encodes CDR1 DFQATT and CDR2 SNEGSKA (reference sequence). CDR3 length: 16 residues. The CDR3, as DNA: TGCAGTGCTAGCCCGGCTCGCGGGACGATTCAAGAGACCCAGTACTTC. Its translation is CSASPARGTIQETQYF.

This clonotype occurred many times. This chain connects TRBV6-2 or TRBV6-3 to TRBJ2-1; 7 nucleotides match TRBD2. This CDR3 has 17 residues. V lost 2 bases and J lost 0; bases outside the gene matches: 7. Looked up from germline, CDR1 is MNHEY and CDR2 is SVGEGT. This CDR3 is CASSYPREGSSYNEQFF. CDR3 nucleotide sequence: TGTGCCAGCAGTTACCCCAGGGAGGGGAGCTCCTACAATGAGCAGTTCTTC.

This clonotype showed up many times. The chain carries TRBV7-2 and TRBJ1-3, with 8 positions matching TRBD1. CDR1 and CDR2 from the germline V gene are SGHTA and FQGNSA. Trimming cost V 2 bases and J 0 bases; bases outside gene matches: 0. The CDR3 extends over 15 amino acids. CDR3 sequence (DNA): TGTGCCAGCAGCTTACAGGGGGCCTCTGGAAACACCATATATTTT. This codes for CASSLQGASGNTIYF. The complete variable domain, with remaining parts taken from reference TRBV7-2 and TRBJ1-3, reads GAGVSQSPSNKVTEKGKDVELRCDPISGHTALYWYRQSLGQGLEFLIYFQGNSAPDKSGLPSDRFSAERTGGSVSTLTIQRTQQEDSAVYLCASSLQGASGNTIYFGEGSWLTVV.

This clonotype occurred many times. This sequence joins TRBV5-1 and TRBJ2-5; D possibly uses TRBD1 or TRBD2 (5 bases each). The CDR3 runs 18 residues. Germline-derived CDR1 and CDR2 are SGHRS and YFSETQ. The V end was cut by 2 bases, the J end by 7 bases, with 27 bases between. DNA of the CDR3: TGCGCCAGCAGCTTAATAGCCCTCGGGACCGTATCCACGTCGACCCAGTACTTC. It is translated as CASSLIALGTVSTSTQYF.